The next 17 T cell receptor beta chains were all read from a single sample in a study of T cells after yellow fever vaccination. In TCRdb, the 5' RACE reads were re-called with MiXCR into one record per CDR3 protein. The repertoire holds about 210,000 distinct CDR3 sequences, with 3% to 3.5% as singletons. The specimen was CD4+ T cells sorted from PBMCs, collected 10 days after the yellow fever booster vaccination. Receptors were obtained from a man aged 18 to 30 who received the YFV17D yellow fever vaccine.

The chain uses TRBV7-2 and TRBJ2-7, with D perhaps being TRBD1 or TRBD2 (5 bases each). V dropped 1 base and J dropped 7 bases, with 11 bases sitting between them. This CDR3 region has 13 residues. Germline lookup yields CDR1 SGHTA and CDR2 FQGNSA. The CDR3 here is CASSLGGSGEQYV. CDR3 DNA sequence: TGTGCCAGCAGCTTAGGGGGCTCGGGGGAGCAGTACGTC.

This clonotype has ten or more counts. The chain carries TRBV5-1 and TRBJ1-1, with D unresolved. The CDR3 has 14 residues. V was clipped by 3 bases and J by 6 bases, with 15 bases between them. Per germline, CDR1 SGHRS and CDR2 YFSETQ. The CDR3 DNA reads as TGCGCCAGCAGCTCAGCGGACTGGGATTCTGAAGCTTTCTTT. Its translation: CASSSADWDSEAFF.

The chain recombines TRBV14 with TRBJ2-5, with a weak D call TRBD2 (5 bases). With 0 bases removed from V and 5 bases from J, the gap between germline ends came to 7 bases. From germline, CDR1 is SGHDN and CDR2 FVKESK. CDR3 size: 13 residues. The CDR3 DNA reads TGTGCCAGCAGCCAAGAGAGGAGGGAGACCCAGTACTTC. Protein sequence: CASSQERRETQYF.

V gene TRBV25-1 combines with J gene TRBJ2-7; 7 nucleotides agree with TRBD2. V was clipped by 6 bases and J by 2 bases; unmatched bases: 4. The germline gives CDR1 MGHDK, CDR2 SYGVNS. CDR3 length: 13 residues. CDR3 sequence: CASRGGSAYEQYF. Here the CDR3 DNA reads TGTGCCAGCAGGGGGGGGTCCGCCTACGAGCAGTACTTC.

The sample holds many counts of this clonotype. This chain uses TRBV20-1 with TRBJ1-2, with D hard to call. Between the trimmed V and J ends, which lost 3 bases and 1 base, there was a span of 9 bases. Germline V lookup: CDR1 DFQATT, CDR2 SNEGSKA (reference sequence). The CDR3 is made up of 13 amino acids. This CDR3 is CSARNTDNYGYTF. The CDR3 nucleotides read TGCAGTGCTAGGAACACCGATAACTATGGCTACACCTTC.

This clonotype was observed many times. V usage is TRBV27 and J usage is TRBJ1-3; D gene ambiguous. CDR1 is MNHEY, CDR2 SMNVEV, per germline (reference sequence). V was cut by 5 bases and J by 2 bases, with 16 bases left in between. The CDR3 has 16 residues. The CDR3 DNA follows: TGTGCCAGCAGTCACCAAGGAGGGCAAACTGGAAACACCATATATTTT. Its translation is CASSHQGGQTGNTIYF.

This clonotype has a count of ten or more. V and J are TRBV7-2 and TRBJ2-1; weak D call: TRBD1 (5 bases). Germline V lookup: CDR1 SGHTA, CDR2 FQGNSA. Trimming cost V 6 bases and J 8 bases, with 14 bases left between them. CDR3 length: 13 residues. CDR3 coding DNA: TGTGCCAGCAGACCAGGTACAGGTCATGAGCAGTTCTTC. Protein: CASRPGTGHEQFF.

This clonotype was seen a handful of times. This chain joins TRBV6-2 or TRBV6-3 and TRBJ2-2, with unresolved D. V lost 0 bases, J lost 5 bases, and 16 bases lay in between. Looked up from germline, CDR1 is MNHEY and CDR2 is SVGEGT. The CDR3 runs to 17 residues. CDR3: CASSYSFRYVWTGELFF. The DNA for the CDR3 is TGTGCCAGCAGTTACTCGTTTCGTTACGTTTGGACCGGGGAGCTGTTTTTT.

The rearrangement uses TRBV11-2 and TRBJ2-4; 7 nucleotides agree with TRBD1. This CDR3 comprises 14 residues. The germline gives CDR1 SGHAT, CDR2 FQNNGV. The V and J ends lost 0 bases and 12 bases, in that order; junction bases with no gene match: 8. The CDR3 DNA reads TGTGCCAGCAGCTTAGACGGGACAGCGACCCCTCAGTACTTC. Its translation is CASSLDGTATPQYF.

The J gene is TRBJ2-1, the V gene TRBV20-1; D unclear. V lost 1 base and J 6 bases, leaving 13 bases between the germline ends. The CDR3 consists of 14 residues. Germline V lookup: CDR1 DFQATT, CDR2 SNEGSKA (reference sequence). DNA of the CDR3: TGCAGTGCTAGAGGACGGGCCGGATTCAATGAGCAGTTCTTC. Amino acid sequence: CSARGRAGFNEQFF.

This clonotype was observed a few times. The V call is TRBV5-6, the J call TRBJ2-7; a weak D match, TRBD1 (7 bases). Trimming left V 0 bases short and J 8 bases short, with 18 bases between. Per germline, CDR1 SGHDT and CDR2 YYEEEE. The CDR3 spans 15 residues. The CDR3, as DNA: TGTGCCAGCAGCTTGGGAGGGGGCGGGACGGGCCAGCAGTACTTC. This translates into CASSLGGGGTGQQYF.

Ten or more counts support this clonotype. The CDR3 loop reads CASRLPGSGSPNEQFF. CDR3 DNA: TGTGCCAGCAGACTCCCTGGGTCCGGGAGCCCCAATGAGCAGTTCTTC. This rearrangement joins TRBV6-2 or TRBV6-3 to TRBJ2-1; D perhaps matches TRBD2 (6 bases). Between the trimmed V and J ends, which lost 6 bases and 6 bases, there was a span of 21 bases. The CDR3 totals 16 residues. Germline V gene lookup returns CDR1 MNHEY and CDR2 SVGEGT.

This clonotype was picked up many times. V gene TRBV5-1 combines with J gene TRBJ2-1; no clear D. The CDR3 totals 15 residues. Germline CDR1 reads SGHRS; CDR2 reads YFSETQ. The germline V and J ends were trimmed by 0 bases and 0 bases, with 7 bases remaining between them. CDR3 sequence reads: CASSLVVGSYNEQFF. In DNA, the CDR3 is TGCGCCAGCAGCTTGGTGGTAGGCTCCTACAATGAGCAGTTCTTC.

Written as DNA, the CDR3 is TGTGCCAGCAGTCCGACCTCATCGGGACAGGGATTTAATCAGCCCCAGCATTTT. It encodes CASSPTSSGQGFNQPQHF. V usage is TRBV7-9 and J usage is TRBJ1-5; 9 bases align to TRBD1. J gave up 4 bases and V 6 bases, and 16 bases lay outside the gene matches. The CDR3 is 18 residues long. In germline, CDR1 is SEHNR, CDR2 FQNEAQ (reference sequence).

This clonotype was found many times. The genes are TRBV4-3 and TRBJ2-7, with D perhaps TRBD1 or TRBD2 (7 bases each). Trimming took 0 bases from V and 4 from J, leaving 25 bases between them. The CDR3 covers 19 residues. Germline V gene sequence: CDR1 LGHNA, CDR2 YSLEER. In nucleotides, the CDR3 is TGCGCCAGCAGCCAAGAGTCCCTTCACCGGGGCCAGGGGGGGTACGAGCAGTACTTC. Amino acids: CASSQESLHRGQGGYEQYF.

The table lists this clonotype with a few counts. V usage is TRBV6-5 and J usage is TRBJ1-1, with a tentative D call TRBD1 (5 bases). Trimming stripped 2 bases from V and 5 bases from J, with 12 bases between. Germline V gene lookup returns CDR1 MNHEY and CDR2 SVGAGI. This CDR3 contains 14 residues. DNA of the CDR3: TGTGCCAGCAGTTACGGAAGGGGTGGGACTGAAGCTTTCTTT. Encoded protein: CASSYGRGGTEAFF.

This clonotype occurred a few times. The genes are TRBV14 and TRBJ2-5; D possibly corresponds to TRBD1 (8 bases). The CDR3 extends over 18 amino acids. V gave up 2 bases and J gave up 3 bases, with 22 bases separating them. Germline lookup yields CDR1 SGHDN and CDR2 FVKESK. CDR3 protein: CASSQITPSTGGEETQYF. For the CDR3, the DNA is TGTGCCAGCAGCCAAATAACGCCTTCAACAGGGGGGGAAGAGACCCAGTACTTC.